A selection of T cell receptor beta chains follows, all from one sample in a study of shared clonotypes between healthy human individuals. The data were produced by immunoSEQ multiplex PCR, yet TCRdb's version contains in-frame clones alone and is incomplete. The table records 1.5 million to 1.9 million clones, approximately 98% of them present only once. Source material: naive CD4+ T cells sorted from blood. The source of these receptors is a man aged 25-45 years in good health. CDR3s include the opening cysteine and the closing phenylalanine or tryptophan. A D gene is named only where the DNA matches it firmly. The size entry is marked missing in some rows and otherwise reads once, few, many or a size class.

D: TRBD1; V: TRBV28; J: TRBJ1-5; size: NA; DNA: TGTGCCAGCAGTTTATTGGTCAGGGGGAGGAATCAGCCCCAGCATTTT; CDR3: CASSLLVRGRNQPQHF
D: NA; V: TRBV18; J: TRBJ1-3; size: NA; DNA: TGTGCCAGCTCACCACCCGATCGTAGCTCTGGAAACACCATATATTTT; CDR3: CASSPPDRSSGNTIYF
D: TRBD1; V: TRBV5-1; J: TRBJ2-7; size: NA; DNA: TGCGCCAGCAGCTTTACCGGGACAGGGTTAGGGGAGCAGTACTTC; CDR3: CASSFTGTGLGEQYF
D: NA; V: TRBV27; J: TRBJ1-5; size: NA; DNA: TGTGCCAGCAGTTTATCACCTCGCGGTGATCAGCCCCAGCATTTT; CDR3: CASSLSPRGDQPQHF
D: TRBD1; V: TRBV10-1; J: TRBJ2-1; size: NA; DNA: TGCGCCAGCAGTGAGTCGGGACAGGCCTATGAGCAGTTCTTC; CDR3: CASSESGQAYEQFF
D: NA; V: TRBV11-2; J: TRBJ2-7; size: NA; DNA: TGTGCCAGCAGCCGAGGACAGATCCTCTACGAGCAGTACTTC; CDR3: CASSRGQILYEQYF
D: NA; V: TRBV28; J: TRBJ2-7; size: NA; DNA: TGTGCCAGCACAAGCAACTACGAGCAGTACTTC; CDR3: CASTSNYEQYF
D: NA; V: TRBV5-1; J: TRBJ1-1; size: NA; DNA: TGCGCCAGCAGTTTAGGAACGAACACTGAAGCTTTCTTT; CDR3: CASSLGTNTEAFF
D: NA; V: TRBV11-2; J: TRBJ2-7; size: once; DNA: TGTGCCAGCAGCTTAGCGCCCGCGACTGGTTACGAGCAGTACTTC; CDR3: CASSLAPATGYEQYF
D: TRBD2; V: TRBV9; J: TRBJ2-1; size: NA; DNA: TGTGCCAGCAGTAAACCGGGACTAGCTACCTACAATGAGCAGTTCTTC; CDR3: CASSKPGLATYNEQFF
D: NA; V: TRBV10-2; J: TRBJ2-7; size: NA; DNA: TGCGCCAGCAGTGGCCCTTCCGAGCAGTACTTC; CDR3: CASSGPSEQYF
D: TRBD1; V: TRBV6-1; J: TRBJ2-3; size: NA; DNA: TGTGCCAGCACTGGGACAGTTGGCACAGATACGCAGTATTTT; CDR3: CASTGTVGTDTQYF
D: NA; V: TRBV21-1; J: TRBJ2-7; size: NA; DNA: TGTGCCAGCAGCAAAGCCCGATGGACTGGGTACGAGCAGTACTTC; CDR3: CASSKARWTGYEQYF
D: NA; V: TRBV27; J: TRBJ2-7; size: NA; DNA: TGTGCCAGCAGTTCGTATGATCCCTACGAGCAGTACTTC; CDR3: CASSSYDPYEQYF
D: NA; V: TRBV7-2; J: TRBJ1-1; size: NA; DNA: TGTGCCAGCACCTTAGCCGGTTGGACTGAAGCTTTCTTT; CDR3: CASTLAGWTEAFF
D: TRBD2; V: TRBV5-8; J: TRBJ2-1; size: once; DNA: TGTGCCAGCAGCTGGACACAACTAGCGGGAGGGTCCTACAATGAGCAGTTCTTC; CDR3: CASSWTQLAGGSYNEQFF
D: NA; V: TRBV7-9; J: TRBJ1-5; size: once; DNA: TGTGCCAGCAGTCAAGACCGGCAGGAAGGTCAGCCCCAGCATTTT; CDR3: CASSQDRQEGQPQHF
D: NA; V: TRBV7-6; J: TRBJ2-7; size: NA; DNA: TGTGCCAGCAGCTTAGCCCAGGGGAGGGAGCAGTACTTC; CDR3: CASSLAQGREQYF
D: NA; V: TRBV5-1; J: TRBJ2-2; size: NA; DNA: TGCGCCAGCAGCCTATTGGGCAGGGGAGGGCACACCGGGGAGCTGTTTTTT; CDR3: CASSLLGRGGHTGELFF
D: TRBD2; V: TRBV14; J: TRBJ2-3; size: NA; DNA: TGTGCCAGCAGCCCTACACTAGCGGGTACGGATACGCAGTATTTT; CDR3: CASSPTLAGTDTQYF
D: NA; V: TRBV27; J: TRBJ1-1; size: NA; DNA: TGTGCCAGCAGTTTCTTAAGGGGGGTGAAAGGTGGCACTGAAGCTTTCTTT; CDR3: CASSFLRGVKGGTEAFF
D: TRBD2; V: TRBV27; J: TRBJ2-1; size: NA; DNA: TGTGCCAGCACTACCGGGACTAGCGGACTTAGGTCCTACAATGAGCAGTTCTTC; CDR3: CASTTGTSGLRSYNEQFF
D: TRBD2; V: TRBV11-2; J: TRBJ2-1; size: NA; DNA: TGTGCCAGCAGGACAGCCGGGACTAGCGGGCGCCTCGGGCAGTTCTTC; CDR3: CASRTAGTSGRLGQFF
D: TRBD1; V: TRBV19; J: TRBJ1-2; size: NA; DNA: TGTGCCACCCAAAATGTCCGGGACAGTTACTATGGCTACACCTTC; CDR3: CATQNVRDSYYGYTF
D: NA; V: TRBV5-1; J: TRBJ1-1; size: NA; DNA: TGCGCCAGCAGCCAGGGACAGAACACTGAAGCTTTCTTT; CDR3: CASSQGQNTEAFF
D: NA; V: TRBV5-1; J: TRBJ2-2; size: NA; DNA: TGCGCCAGCAGCTTGGCCCTAGGCAACACCGGGGAGCTGTTTTTT; CDR3: CASSLALGNTGELFF
D: TRBD1; V: TRBV7-9; J: TRBJ1-2; size: once; DNA: TGTGCCAGCAGCTCCAGACAGGGCCCACTTAACTATGGCTACACCTTC; CDR3: CASSSRQGPLNYGYTF
D: NA; V: TRBV27; J: TRBJ2-3; size: NA; DNA: TGTGCCAGCAGCCCACCCGGCACAGATACGCAGTATTTT; CDR3: CASSPPGTDTQYF
D: NA; V: TRBV9; J: TRBJ2-2; size: NA; DNA: TGTGCCAGCAGCGTAGATGGGGACTTTTACACCGGGGAGCTGTTTTTT; CDR3: CASSVDGDFYTGELFF
D: NA; V: TRBV2; J: TRBJ2-7; size: NA; DNA: TGTGCCAGCAACGTCCTAGACCTTACAGACTACGAGCAGTACTTC; CDR3: CASNVLDLTDYEQYF
D: NA; V: TRBV15; J: TRBJ1-3; size: once; DNA: TGTGCCACCAGCAGTTTCGGGGGAAACACCATATATTTT; CDR3: CATSSFGGNTIYF
D: NA; V: TRBV7-9; J: TRBJ2-7; size: NA; DNA: TGTGCCAGCAGCTTAGGTTGGTCAAGTTCCTACGAGCAGTACTTC; CDR3: CASSLGWSSSYEQYF
D: TRBD2; V: TRBV28; J: TRBJ2-7; size: NA; DNA: TGTGCCAGCAGGGGGGGACTAGCGGGAGTCGACGAGCAGTACTTC; CDR3: CASRGGLAGVDEQYF
D: NA; V: TRBV29-1; J: TRBJ2-7; size: NA; DNA: TGCAGCGTTGGTGGGACTGATGGACGGGGGCAGTACTTC; CDR3: CSVGGTDGRGQYF
D: TRBD1; V: TRBV2; J: TRBJ1-4; size: NA; DNA: TGTGCCAGCAGTGGAGACAGGGGGCGTCAAGAAAAACTGTTTTTT; CDR3: CASSGDRGRQEKLFF
D: NA; V: TRBV19; J: TRBJ2-7; size: NA; DNA: TGTGCCAGTAGTATAGGGGCAGGGGGAGGCTACGAGCAGTACTTC; CDR3: CASSIGAGGGYEQYF
D: TRBD2; V: TRBV6-1; J: TRBJ2-7; size: NA; DNA: TGTGCCAGCAAGCTAGCGGGAGGGAGCTCCTACGAGCAGTACTTC; CDR3: CASKLAGGSSYEQYF
D: TRBD1; V: TRBV7-9; J: TRBJ1-1; size: NA; DNA: TGTGCCAGCAGCCCTTCAGGGGGCCTCAGAAGTGAAGCTTTCTTT; CDR3: CASSPSGGLRSEAFF
D: TRBD1; V: TRBV29-1; J: TRBJ2-3; size: NA; DNA: TGCAGCGTCGTGGGACAGCCAGATACGCAGTATTTT; CDR3: CSVVGQPDTQYF
D: NA; V: TRBV28; J: TRBJ1-1; size: NA; DNA: TGTGCCAGCAGCGATGAGTACATGAACACTGAAGCTTTCTTT; CDR3: CASSDEYMNTEAFF
D: NA; V: TRBV29-1; J: TRBJ2-7; size: NA; DNA: TGCAGCGTTGTCGCGACAGCTTACGAGCAGTACTTC; CDR3: CSVVATAYEQYF
D: NA; V: TRBV6-1; J: TRBJ1-1; size: NA; DNA: TGTGCCAGCAGTGATTCGGGAAGCACTGAAGCTTTCTTT; CDR3: CASSDSGSTEAFF
D: TRBD1; V: TRBV27; J: TRBJ1-1; size: NA; DNA: TGTGCCAGCAGTCTCCTGGACAGGGTAACTGAAGCTTTCTTT; CDR3: CASSLLDRVTEAFF
D: NA; V: TRBV30; J: TRBJ1-4; size: NA; DNA: TGTGCCTGCCTAAGAAGGGGGGAGATTAATGAAAAACTGTTTTTT; CDR3: CACLRRGEINEKLFF